The source of this T cell receptor (beta chain) is a study of T-cell memory formation after mild COVID-19. Study findings and constraints: Contracting clones localized mainly to CM and EM when CD4+ and mainly to EMRA when CD8+. Clones that got smaller from day 15 to 85 had even CD4/CD8, while clones growing later tipped toward CD4+. Pre-infection memory showed some responding clones, and this suggested that cross-reactive memory joined.

TCRdb redid the calling of the 5' RACE reads with MiXCR, one entry per CDR3 protein. The sample includes about half a million distinct CDR3 sequences, over 15% of them seen just once. This clonotype turned up a few times. Its target is unknown. J was trimmed by 0 bases and V by 7 bases; bases with no gene match: 11. The CDR3 runs 17 residues. Germline V gene data show CDR1 as MNHEY and CDR2 as SVGAGI. This clonotype was sampled from an adult woman who had mild COVID-19 (a few samples of this study predate the infection). Cell type and time point are not known. This chain uses TRBV6-5 with TRBJ2-2, with 7 positions matching TRBD1. Material for sequencing was PBMCs or a T cell subset sorted from them (not recorded which). CDR3 in amino acids: CASKFRRGISNTGELFF. CDR3 sequence (DNA): TGTGCCAGCAAATTCCGCAGGGGGATTTCGAACACCGGGGAGCTGTTTTTT.